This T cell receptor beta chain came from a study of post-analysis software for immune sequencing data. Overall study context: Several disease courses (relapsing-remitting, secondary progressive and progressive-relapsing) of multiple sclerosis were included.

General observations from the study: Five TRBV segments appeared more often in patients than in controls, and TRBV5-6, TRBV5-1 and TRBV20-1 were among these. Controls showed significantly higher normalized Chao1 diversity than did multiple sclerosis patients. The authors found that F measure strongly co-clustered same-batch samples.

In its sample, this clonotype was seen a few times. Its antigen remains unknown. Unique molecular identifiers were built into the TCR beta cDNA libraries. T cells numbering about 0.85 to 11 million yielded cDNA molecules that totaled roughly 500,000. TCRdb independently ran MiXCR on the PCR reads; one entry per CDR3 protein. The sample yields hundreds of thousands of distinct CDR3 sequences, roughly 50% seen once. Trimming stripped 1 base from V and 4 bases from J, with 13 bases between. There are 15 residues in the CDR3. Input material: blood. The chain has TRBV12-3 or TRBV12-4 and TRBJ1-2, with D unresolved. The sequence was obtained from a girl aged 10 to 17 with multiple sclerosis. The CDR3 DNA is TGTGCCAGCAGTTTAGGAGCCTTCCCCTCCTATGGCTACACCTTC. It specifies CASSLGAFPSYGYTF.